This T cell receptor beta chain was observed in a study of cytomegalovirus exposure and HLA in healthy donors. Researchers ran the PCR with 60 Vbeta and 13 Jbeta primers. Using immunoSEQ multiplex PCR, the repertoire was profiled, and TCRdb retains in-frame clones only, with some absent. Counted here are 140,000 or so clones, approximately 83% occurring once; the ten biggest clones make up 1.5% to 2%. The CDR3 loop spans 14 amino acids. With 2 bases removed from V and 2 bases from J, the gap between germline ends came to 9 bases. The germline V gene has CDR1 SGHRS and CDR2 YFSETQ. This rearrangement joins TRBV5-1 to TRBJ2-3, with a tentative D call TRBD1 (6 bases). Material for sequencing was PBMCs. The clonotype was recovered from a woman in her forties in good health and CMV-seronegative. The CDR3 region is CASSFTGNTDTQYF. CDR3 DNA sequence: TGCGCCAGCAGCTTTACAGGGAACACAGATACGCAGTATTTT.